Presented here are 5 T cell receptor gamma chains from one specimen sequenced in a study of Vδ1+ human thymocytes. RNA was extracted from the cells and then reverse transcribed. The CDR3 regions were amplified by multiplex PCR from V-gene primers to a constant-region primer. TCRdb re-called clones from the multiplex PCR reads via CATT. This sample has approximately 11,000 gamma-chain clones, with roughly 45% found just once. No antigens are known for them. Overall study results and limits: Thymic TRG and TRD repertoires appeared highly polyclonal.

Sample: Vdelta1+ gamma-delta thymocytes from the thymus. Noted subset: FACS-sorted CD3+ TCRalphabeta- TCRVdelta1+ TCRVdelta2- thymocytes. These receptors all stem from a boy younger than two who had congenital heart surgery.

The chain joins TRGV4 to TRGJ1 or TRGJ2. TCRdb records no J gene; here it was assigned by comparing the DNA to germline. The CDR3 has 12 amino acids. With 2 bases clipped from V and 7 bases from J, the junction kept 5 bases outside the gene matches. CDR1 and CDR2 from the germline V gene are EGSTGY and YDSYTSSV. The CDR3 DNA sequence: TGTGCCACCTGGGATGAGTTCTATAAGAAACTCTTT. This encodes CATWDEFYKKLF.

The rearrangement uses TRGV3 and TRGJ1 or TRGJ2. No J gene was available from TCRdb, and it was assigned here by a germline match of the DNA. The CDR3 covers 13 residues. Germline trimming cut 5 bases from V and 3 bases from J; bases unmatched to any gene: 7. The germline gives CDR1 VTNTFY, CDR2 YDVSTARD (reference sequence). The CDR3 sequence: CATWGELYYKKLF. CDR3 nucleotide sequence: TGTGCCACCTGGGGCGAGCTTTATTATAAGAAACTCTTT.

The chain joins TRGV5 to TRGJ1 or TRGJ2. Germline CDR1 and CDR2: VINAFY and YDVSNSKD. The CDR3 extends over 13 amino acids. The J segment lost 4 bases and the V segment lost 5 bases, leaving 8 bases of the junction unmatched. The CDR3 DNA reads as TGTGCCACCTGGGTCGGGGCATATTATAAGAAACTCTTT. As protein: CATWVGAYYKKLF.

In its sample, this clone was seen a few times. A junction boundary mismatches the germline segment, possibly from a read error. The chain is built from TRGV9 and TRGJ1 or TRGJ2. This CDR3 is 12 amino acids long. The germline gives CDR1 GITISATS, CDR2 ISYDGTV (reference sequence). This CDR3 reads CALWEVEYKKIF. CDR3 nucleotides: TGTGCCTTGTGGGAGGTGGAATATAAGAAAATCTTT.

The chain employs TRGV5 and TRGJ1 or TRGJ2. The J gene is absent in TCRdb and was assigned here via DNA matching to germline. The CDR3 extends over 16 amino acids. V shed 3 bases, J shed 0 bases, and the junction held 11 bases outside the gene matches. In germline, CDR1 is VINAFY, CDR2 YDVSNSKD. DNA of the CDR3: TGTGCCACCTGGGACGGTGTCCCCCCGAATTATTATAAGAAACTCTTT. It is translated as CATWDGVPPNYYKKLF.